This T cell receptor (beta chain) comes out of a study of identifying expanded T cells in peripheral blood. General study points: Differentially abundant clones: roughly 1.2 between replicates, about 15 at approximately two weeks, around 20 at four.

This clone was counted between two and nine times. What it binds is unknown. Collection occurred without any documented infections or immune events in donors. The protocol was immunoSEQ multiplex PCR, while the TCRdb copy is restricted to in-frame clones and leaves out a portion. Seen here are fewer than 85,000 clones, roughly four fifths observed once, and the top ten hold about 17%. V lost 0 bases, J lost 8 bases, and 14 bases lay in between. In germline, CDR1 is SGDLS, CDR2 YYNGEE. The CDR3 is 14 residues long. The rearrangement uses TRBV9 and TRBJ1-2; D is unclear. The source of this sequence is a person between 18 and 69 years old in good health. Sequencing was done on a sample of blood. The CDR3 region has the DNA TGTGCCAGCAGCGTAGCTACGGAGCCTTGGGGCTACACCTTC. Translated: CASSVATEPWGYTF.